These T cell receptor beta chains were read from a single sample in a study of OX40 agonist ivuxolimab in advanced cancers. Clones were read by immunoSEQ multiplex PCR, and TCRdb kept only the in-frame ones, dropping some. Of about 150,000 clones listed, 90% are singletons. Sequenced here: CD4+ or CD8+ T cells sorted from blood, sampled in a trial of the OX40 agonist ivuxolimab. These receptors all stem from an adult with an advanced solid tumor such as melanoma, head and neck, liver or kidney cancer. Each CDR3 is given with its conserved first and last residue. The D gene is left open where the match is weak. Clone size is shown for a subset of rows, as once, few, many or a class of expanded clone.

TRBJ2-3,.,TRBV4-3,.,CASSQRALTRGTDTQYF,TGCGCCAGCAGCCAAAGGGCCCTAACACGGGGCACAGATACGCAGTATTTT
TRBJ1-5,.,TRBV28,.,CASSLSGGTHF,TGTGCCAGCAGTTTATCGGGGGGGACGCATTTT
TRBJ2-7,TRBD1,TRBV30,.,CAWSTDRSYEQYF,TGTGCCTGGAGTACGGACAGGTCCTACGAGCAGTACTTC
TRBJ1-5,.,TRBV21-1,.,CASSKGSGGPTNQPQHF,TGTGCCAGCAGCAAAGGCTCGGGGGGGCCCACCAATCAGCCCCAGCATTTT
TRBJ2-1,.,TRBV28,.,CASSLTLYNEQFF,TGTGCCAGCAGTTTGACACTTTACAATGAGCAGTTCTTC
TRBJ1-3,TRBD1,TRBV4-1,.,CASSQERDRAGNTIYF,TGCGCCAGCAGCCAAGAAAGGGACAGGGCAGGAAACACCATATATTTT
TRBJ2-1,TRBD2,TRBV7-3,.,CASSFLSSGGYNEQFF,TGTGCCAGCAGCTTTCTGAGTAGCGGGGGGTACAATGAGCAGTTCTTC
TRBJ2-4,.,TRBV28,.,CASSVPGKTNIQYF,TGTGCCAGCAGTGTTCCGGGAAAGACAAACATTCAGTACTTC
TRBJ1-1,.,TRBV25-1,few,CATRISGAAEAFF,TGTGCCACTAGAATATCGGGGGCCGCTGAAGCTTTCTTT
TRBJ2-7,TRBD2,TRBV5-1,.,CASSGGTSGAYEQYF,TGCGCCAGCAGCGGCGGGACTAGCGGTGCCTACGAGCAGTACTTC
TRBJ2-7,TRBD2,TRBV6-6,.,CASSSGTSGSPYEQYF,TGTGCCAGCAGTTCCGGGACTAGCGGGAGCCCCTACGAGCAGTACTTC
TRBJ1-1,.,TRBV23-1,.,CASPTKAVFSFF,TGCGCCAGCCCCACGAAGGCGGTGTTTTCTTTCTTT
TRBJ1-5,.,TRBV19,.,CASTQTRGNQPQHF,TGTGCCAGTACTCAAACCCGGGGCAATCAGCCCCAGCATTTT
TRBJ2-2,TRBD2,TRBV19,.,CASSISGRAHTGELFF,TGTGCCAGTAGTATTAGCGGGAGGGCCCACACCGGGGAGCTGTTTTTT
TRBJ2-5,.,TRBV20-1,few,CSAAPRETQYF,TGCAGTGCGGCCCCAAGAGAGACCCAGTACTTC
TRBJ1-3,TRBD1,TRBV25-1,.,CASYPGQGGGNTIYF,TGTGCCAGCTACCCCGGGCAGGGGGGTGGAAACACCATATATTTT
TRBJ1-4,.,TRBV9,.,CASSVGTQLRGEKLFF,TGTGCCAGCAGCGTAGGGACGCAGCTACGGGGTGAAAAACTGTTTTTT
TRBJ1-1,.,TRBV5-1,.,CASSLEPGATEAFF,TGCGCCAGCAGCTTGGAGCCCGGAGCCACTGAAGCTTTCTTT
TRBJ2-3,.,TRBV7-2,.,CASSPRRAGTDTQYF,TGTGCCAGCAGCCCGCGGAGGGCCGGCACAGATACGCAGTATTTT
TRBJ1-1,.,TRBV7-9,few,CASSLQGWAEAFF,TGTGCCAGCAGCCTACAGGGATGGGCTGAAGCTTTCTTT
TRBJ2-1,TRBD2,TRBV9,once,CASSVAIAGGNEQFF,TGTGCCAGCAGCGTAGCTATAGCGGGAGGCAATGAGCAGTTCTTC
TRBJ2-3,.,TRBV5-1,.,CASSLAKNPTDTDTQYF,TGCGCCAGCAGCTTGGCCAAGAACCCAACGGACACAGATACGCAGTATTTT
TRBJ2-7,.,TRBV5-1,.,CASSLEAGVYEQYF,TGCGCCAGCAGCTTGGAGGCAGGGGTCTACGAGCAGTACTTC
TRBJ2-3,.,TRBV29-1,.,CSVLDRGGTDTQYF,TGCAGCGTTCTAGACAGGGGAGGGACAGATACGCAGTATTTT
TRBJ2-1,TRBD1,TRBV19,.,CASTPPDRWNEQFF,TGTGCCAGTACGCCGCCGGACAGGTGGAATGAGCAGTTCTTC
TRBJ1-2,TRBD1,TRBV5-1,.,CASSLGDLPPWDRVNYGYTF,TGCGCCAGCAGCTTGGGGGACTTACCCCCCTGGGACAGGGTTAACTATGGCTACACCTTC
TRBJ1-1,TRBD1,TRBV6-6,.,CASKPGNRGYTEAFF,TGTGCCAGCAAGCCCGGGAACAGGGGGTACACTGAAGCTTTCTTT
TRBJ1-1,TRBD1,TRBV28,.,CASSLGTGHTEAFF,TGTGCCAGCAGTTTAGGGACAGGGCACACTGAAGCTTTCTTT
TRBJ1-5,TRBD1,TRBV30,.,CAWGQGSNQPQHF,TGTGCCTGGGGACAGGGGAGCAATCAGCCCCAGCATTTT
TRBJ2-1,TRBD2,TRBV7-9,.,CASSSASGLKLFF,TGTGCCAGCAGCTCCGCCTCGGGACTAAAGCTGTTCTTC
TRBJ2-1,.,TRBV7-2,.,CASSLDYSVFGNEQFF,TGTGCCAGCAGCTTAGACTACAGCGTGTTCGGTAATGAGCAGTTCTTC
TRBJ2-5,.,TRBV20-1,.,CSAPPETQYF,TGCAGTGCTCCACCCGAGACCCAGTACTTC
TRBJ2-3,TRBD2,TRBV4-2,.,CASSQASWTSGDPSTDTQYF,TGTGCCAGCAGCCAAGCCTCATGGACTAGCGGGGACCCTAGCACAGATACGCAGTATTTT
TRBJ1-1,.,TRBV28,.,CASSLWASYTEAFF,TGTGCCAGCAGTTTATGGGCAAGCTACACTGAAGCTTTCTTT
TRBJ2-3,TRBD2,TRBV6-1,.,CASSVHQRTSGSTDTQYF,TGTGCCAGCAGTGTGCACCAACGGACTAGCGGGAGCACAGATACGCAGTATTTT
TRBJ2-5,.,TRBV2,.,CASSEATGVGEQYF,TGTGCCAGCAGTGAAGCGACGGGGGTCGGAGAGCAGTACTTC
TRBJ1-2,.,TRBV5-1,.,CASSLRTVGGDGYTF,TGCGCCAGCAGCTTGCGGACAGTGGGCGGCGATGGCTACACCTTC
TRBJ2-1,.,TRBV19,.,CASQSTDSYNEQFF,TGTGCCAGTCAGTCGACAGACTCCTACAATGAGCAGTTCTTC
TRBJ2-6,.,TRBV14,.,CASSPGGTGANVLTF,TGTGCCAGCAGCCCCGGAGGGACCGGGGCCAACGTCCTGACTTTC
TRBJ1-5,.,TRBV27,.,CASSSGRWSNQPQHF,TGTGCCAGCAGTTCAGGACGTTGGAGCAATCAGCCCCAGCATTTT
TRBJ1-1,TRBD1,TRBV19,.,CASSHRGTTGRDTEAFF,TGTGCCAGTAGCCACCGGGGTACGACAGGGCGAGACACTGAAGCTTTCTTT
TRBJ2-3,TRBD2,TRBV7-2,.,CASSLAGLAGGPDTQYF,TGTGCCAGCAGCTTAGCAGGACTAGCGGGAGGTCCAGATACGCAGTATTTT